Reported below is one T cell receptor beta chain. Its antigen remains undetermined. One base away there is no much larger clone; base qualities are not given. Library method: PCR. The sequencer listed for this sample is Illumina HiSeq 2000. TCRdb trimmed the raw reads at Q25, called clones with MiXCR and kept productive beta chains. All rows with the same CDR3 protein become a single entry with the most common DNA and genes. This sample is represented by over 10,000 distinct CDR3 sequences; less than 65% of them were singletons. The top ten constitute around 14% of the sample. Relative to germline, V is 5 bases shorter and J is 3 bases shorter, with 17 bases between their ends. According to the germline V gene (reference sequence), CDR1 reads SGHAT and CDR2 reads FQDESV. The cysteine opens and the phenylalanine closes a CDR3 of 15 amino acids. The only DNA kept is the CDR3, 45 bases in frame from the first base.

This entry comes from a study of tumor-infiltrating lymphocytes in oesophageal squamous cell carcinoma listed by TCRdb under 2016. Sequencing used normal esophageal tissue next to the tumor. The chain was built from TRBV11-1 and TRBJ2-7; the D segment might be TRBD1 or TRBD2, since each matches 5 bases. This sequence was found in a male donor with esophageal squamous cell carcinoma. The CDR3 amino acid sequence is: CASSPRDASFYEQYF. In nucleotides, the sequence is TGTGCCAGCAGCCCCCGGGACGCAAGTTTCTACGAGCAGTACTTC.